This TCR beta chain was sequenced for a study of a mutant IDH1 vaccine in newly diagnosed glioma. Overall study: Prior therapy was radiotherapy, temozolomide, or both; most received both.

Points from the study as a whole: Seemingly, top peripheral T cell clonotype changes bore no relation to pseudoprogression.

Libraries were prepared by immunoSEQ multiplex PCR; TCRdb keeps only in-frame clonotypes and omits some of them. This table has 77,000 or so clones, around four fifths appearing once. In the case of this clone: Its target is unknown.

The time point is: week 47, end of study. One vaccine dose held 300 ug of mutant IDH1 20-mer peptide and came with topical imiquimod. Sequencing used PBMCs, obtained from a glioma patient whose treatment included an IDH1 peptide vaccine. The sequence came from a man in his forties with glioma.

Here the CDR3 reads CASSPRDRGHEQYF. The CDR3 DNA reads as TGTGCCAGCTCACCGCGGGACAGGGGACACGAGCAGTACTTC. The gene calls are TRBV18 and TRBJ2-7; 10 bases are a match to TRBD1. Germline V CDR1 and CDR2: KGHSH, LQKENI. V gave up 3 bases and J gave up 5 bases; unmatched junction bases: 4. The CDR3 loop spans 14 amino acids. Variable domain in full (rest from reference TRBV18 and TRBJ2-7): NAGVMQNPRHLVRRRGQEARLRCSPMKGHSHVYWYRQLPEEGLKFMVYLQKENIIDESGMPKERFSAEFPKEGPSILRIQQVVRGDSAAYFCASSPRDRGHEQYFGPGTRLTVT.